This is a list of T cell receptor beta chains from one sample in a study of T cell repertoires in ileal Crohn's disease. The protocol was immunoSEQ multiplex PCR, while the TCRdb copy is restricted to in-frame clones and leaves out a portion. Of more than 8,500 clones listed, around 80% are singletons. Sequences were obtained from ileal tissue. These receptors were obtained from an adult with Crohn's disease. The CDR3 runs from the conserved cysteine through the conserved F or W. A D gene is named only where the DNA matches it firmly. Rows give clone size only sometimes, using once, few, many, or a class for an expanded clone.

D gene: TRBD2
J gene: TRBJ2-3
V gene: TRBV5-4
CDR3 length: 19
clone size: -
CDR3 protein: CASSLSLAGGPTSTDTQYF
CDR3 DNA: TGTGCCAGCAGCTTATCCTTAGCGGGGGGACCCACTAGCACAGATACGCAGTATTTT

D gene: TRBD2
J gene: TRBJ2-7
V gene: TRBV7-2
CDR3 length: 15
clone size: -
CDR3 protein: CASSSGGARSYEQYF
CDR3 DNA: TGTGCCAGCAGCTCCGGGGGGGCCCGCTCCTACGAGCAGTACTTC

D gene: -
J gene: TRBJ2-3
V gene: TRBV19
CDR3 length: 15
clone size: -
CDR3 protein: CASSIGRGPTDTQYF
CDR3 DNA: TGTGCCAGTAGTATAGGGCGGGGGCCCACAGATACGCAGTATTTT

D gene: -
J gene: TRBJ1-1
V gene: TRBV30
CDR3 length: 13
clone size: -
CDR3 protein: CASGRETNTEAFF
CDR3 DNA: TGTGCCTCAGGGCGGGAAACGAACACTGAAGCTTTCTTT

D gene: TRBD2
J gene: TRBJ2-1
V gene: TRBV19
CDR3 length: 16
clone size: -
CDR3 protein: CASRHTFSGAYNEQFF
CDR3 DNA: TGTGCCAGTAGGCACACCTTTAGCGGGGCCTACAATGAGCAGTTCTTC

D gene: -
J gene: TRBJ1-1
V gene: TRBV7-9
CDR3 length: 14
clone size: few
CDR3 protein: CASSPSPPGTEAFF
CDR3 DNA: TGTGCCAGCAGCCCCTCCCCTCCGGGGACTGAAGCTTTCTTT

D gene: -
J gene: TRBJ1-6
V gene: TRBV7-2
CDR3 length: 16
clone size: -
CDR3 protein: CASRLTAGDTGSPLHF
CDR3 DNA: TGTGCCAGCAGGTTAACCGCAGGGGATACAGGTTCACCCCTCCACTTT

D gene: -
J gene: TRBJ1-5
V gene: TRBV2
CDR3 length: 15
clone size: -
CDR3 protein: CASSERGLPGEPQHF
CDR3 DNA: TGTGCCAGCAGTGAACGGGGCCTTCCAGGGGAGCCCCAGCATTTT

D gene: -
J gene: TRBJ2-7
V gene: TRBV7-9
CDR3 length: 16
clone size: -
CDR3 protein: CASSLAPGQRAYEQYF
CDR3 DNA: TGTGCCAGCAGCTTAGCCCCAGGACAGAGAGCCTACGAGCAGTACTTC

D gene: TRBD1
J gene: TRBJ2-3
V gene: TRBV5-6
CDR3 length: 14
clone size: few
CDR3 protein: CASSFNRGLNTQYF
CDR3 DNA: TGTGCCAGCAGCTTTAACAGGGGGCTGAATACGCAGTATTTT

D gene: TRBD1
J gene: TRBJ1-1
V gene: TRBV27
CDR3 length: 13
clone size: few
CDR3 protein: CASSPPTGGEAFF
CDR3 DNA: TGTGCCAGCAGTCCGCCGACAGGGGGTGAAGCTTTCTTT

D gene: TRBD1
J gene: TRBJ2-7
V gene: TRBV11-2
CDR3 length: 15
clone size: once
CDR3 protein: CASSNRDRGSYEQYF
CDR3 DNA: TGTGCCAGCAGCAACCGGGACAGGGGTTCCTACGAGCAGTACTTC

D gene: -
J gene: TRBJ1-4
V gene: TRBV5-1
CDR3 length: 16
clone size: -
CDR3 protein: CASSWGGADTNEKLFF
CDR3 DNA: TGCGCCAGCAGCTGGGGAGGGGCTGATACTAATGAAAAACTGTTTTTT

D gene: -
J gene: TRBJ2-5
V gene: TRBV7-9
CDR3 length: 16
clone size: -
CDR3 protein: CASSLAGGLAQETQYF
CDR3 DNA: TGTGCCAGCAGCTTAGCTGGAGGGCTAGCCCAAGAGACCCAGTACTTC

D gene: -
J gene: TRBJ2-1
V gene: TRBV5-1
CDR3 length: 15
clone size: -
CDR3 protein: CASSLVGDWGNEQFF
CDR3 DNA: TGCGCCAGCAGCTTGGTCGGGGATTGGGGCAATGAGCAGTTCTTC

D gene: -
J gene: TRBJ1-5
V gene: TRBV5-8
CDR3 length: 18
clone size: -
CDR3 protein: CASSTGSWGWEGNQPQHF
CDR3 DNA: TGTGCCAGCAGCACAGGTAGCTGGGGTTGGGAGGGCAATCAGCCCCAGCATTTT